These 31 T cell receptor beta chains were sequenced from one sample in a study of OX40 agonist ivuxolimab in advanced cancers. The data were produced by immunoSEQ multiplex PCR, yet TCRdb's version contains in-frame clones alone and is incomplete. The data contain several thousand clones, about 95% of them singletons. Specimen: CD4+ or CD8+ T cells sorted from blood, collected in a trial of the OX40 agonist ivuxolimab. The receptors were gathered from an adult with an advanced solid tumor such as melanoma, head and neck, liver or kidney cancer.

This chain uses TRBV14 with TRBJ1-1; no firm D call. The CDR3 contains 14 residues. Germline CDR1 is SGHDN and CDR2 is FVKESK. V shed 0 bases and J shed 4 bases, with 9 bases lying between them. The CDR3 loop reads CASSQEVRATEAFF. CDR3 bases: TGTGCCAGCAGCCAAGAAGTCCGGGCCACTGAAGCTTTCTTT.

The chain uses TRBV9 and TRBJ2-3, with D unresolved. CDR1 and CDR2 from the germline V gene are SGDLS and YYNGEE. V was shortened by 0 bases and J by 6 bases, with 17 bases between the two germline ends. CDR3 length equals 16 residues. The CDR3 region has the DNA TGTGCCAGCAGCGTAGGGCACAGCCTTGAAGGGGATACGCAGTATTTT. As protein: CASSVGHSLEGDTQYF. The entire variable domain, with the rest obtained from reference TRBV9 and TRBJ2-3, is as follows: DSGVTQTPKHLITATGQRVTLRCSPRSGDLSVYWYQQSLDQGLQFLIQYYNGEERAKGNILERFSAQQFPDLHSELNLSSLELGDSALYFCASSVGHSLEGDTQYFGPGTRLTVL.

The chain combines TRBV19 with TRBJ1-3; a possible D gene is TRBD1 (5 bases). The germline V and J ends were trimmed by 3 bases and 7 bases, with 7 bases remaining between them. The germline V gene encodes CDR1 LNHDA and CDR2 SQIVND (reference sequence). The CDR3 has 12 amino acids. The CDR3 sequence: CASSMTENTIYF. The CDR3 DNA follows: TGTGCCAGTAGTATGACAGAGAACACCATATATTTT.

On this clone itself: The junction does not match germline at one end; this may be a read error. The rearrangement uses TRBV6-1 and TRBJ2-5; no definite D call. Looked up from germline, CDR1 is MNHNS and CDR2 is SASEGT. This CDR3 comprises 10 residues. The CDR3 spells CASREETQYF. CDR3 nucleotide sequence: TGTGCCAGCAGGGAAGAGACCCAGTACTTC.

This clone was observed once. This chain uses TRBV28 with TRBJ2-1; TRBD2 aligns across 12 bases. CDR1 is MDHEN, CDR2 SYDVKM, per germline. The junction had 5 bases not matched to a gene; V was cut back by 6 bases and J by 8 bases. This CDR3 has 14 amino acids. The DNA for the CDR3 is TGTGCCAGCAGAATGCTAGCGGGAGGGTATGAGCAGTTCTTC. Residues: CASRMLAGGYEQFF.

The V call is TRBV5-1, the J call TRBJ2-5; 9 nucleotides agree with TRBD1. Per germline, CDR1 SGHRS and CDR2 YFSETQ. The CDR3 length is 17 residues. Germline trimming cut 5 bases from V and 1 base from J; bases unmatched to any gene: 12. The DNA for the CDR3 is TGCGCCAGCAGGGAGGGACAGGGCTCTTTCGTCCAAGAGACCCAGTACTTC. Translated: CASREGQGSFVQETQYF.

This chain links TRBV2 with TRBJ1-1; weak D call: TRBD1 (6 bases). CDR3 length equals 13 residues. V shed 10 bases and J shed 1 base, with 13 bases lying between them. Per germline, CDR1 SNHLY and CDR2 FYNNEI. The CDR3 loop reads CATQGQKNTEAFF. For the CDR3, the DNA is TGTGCCACCCAGGGGCAAAAGAACACTGAAGCTTTCTTT.

The CDR3 DNA sequence: TGTGCCAGCAGCTTTTATGGGACAGCCATGAACACTGAAGCTTTCTTT. Translation: CASSFYGTAMNTEAFF. The V call is TRBV7-9, the J call TRBJ1-1; TRBD1 matches at 7 bases. Trimming took 3 bases from V and 0 from J; bases not matched to a gene: 7. The germline V gene encodes CDR1 SEHNR and CDR2 FQNEAQ (reference sequence). This CDR3 has 16 amino acids.

The V and J genes are TRBV12-2 and TRBJ2-5. TRBV12-2 has pseudogene status. The CDR3 has 15 amino acids. CDR3 coding DNA: TGTGCAAGTCGCTTAAAGGTCCTCGATCAAGAGACCCAGTACTTC. This encodes CASRLKVLDQETQYF.

The CDR3 is CAISEPDEVASGSIYEQYF. In nucleotides, the CDR3 is TGTGCCATCAGTGAGCCCGATGAGGTAGCTAGCGGGAGTATCTACGAGCAGTACTTC. The chain has TRBV10-3 and TRBJ2-7; TRBD2 aligns across 10 bases. Germline-derived CDR1 and CDR2 are ENHRY and SYGVKD. The V segment lost 2 bases and the J segment 3 bases; nucleotides outside the gene matches: 16. The CDR3 runs 19 residues.

This chain connects TRBV7-2 to TRBJ1-1, with D unclear. Germline CDR1 SGHTA, CDR2 FQGNSA. V lost 3 bases and J 2 bases, leaving 7 bases between the germline ends. The length of the CDR3 is 13 residues. This CDR3 is CASSLAGNTEAFF. CDR3 nucleotides: TGTGCCAGCAGCTTGGCCGGAAACACTGAAGCTTTCTTT.

The chain joins TRBV5-1 to TRBJ2-4; weak D call: TRBD1 (8 bases). The CDR3 is 14 residues long. Germline V lookup: CDR1 SGHRS, CDR2 YFSETQ. Trimming shortened V by 4 bases and J by 6 bases, and 14 bases separated the two germline ends. The CDR3 here is CASSQDREGNIQYF. The CDR3 DNA reads as TGCGCCAGCAGCCAGGACAGGGAGGGAAACATTCAGTACTTC. The full variable domain, rest sourced from reference TRBV5-1 and TRBJ2-4, is KAGVTQTPRYLIKTRGQQVTLSCSPISGHRSVSWYQQTPGQGLQFLFEYFSETQRNKGNFPGRFSGRQFSNSRSEMNVSTLELGDSALYLCASSQDREGNIQYFGAGTRLSVL.

The chain uses TRBV28 and TRBJ1-1, with D perhaps TRBD1 (6 bases). Trimming removed 6 bases from V and 4 bases from J, with 15 bases in between. CDR1 MDHEN and CDR2 SYDVKM come from the germline V gene. This CDR3 comprises 14 residues. CDR3 amino acids: CASSKTEGVTEAFF. For the CDR3, the DNA is TGTGCCAGCAGCAAGACCGAGGGGGTCACTGAAGCTTTCTTT.

The J gene is TRBJ2-3, the V gene TRBV5-1; 11 bases line up with TRBD1. CDR3 length: 14 amino acids. With V trimmed by 4 bases and J by 6 bases, 4 bases remained unmatched. CDR1 SGHRS and CDR2 YFSETQ come from the germline V gene. In DNA form, the CDR3 reads TGCGCCAGCAGCCCCGGGACAGGGGGGGATACGCAGTATTTT. This sequence encodes CASSPGTGGDTQYF.

V gene TRBV5-4 combines with J gene TRBJ2-3, with 14 bases fitting TRBD2. Trimming at V came to 4 bases and at J to 5 bases, leaving 3 bases not matched to a gene. This CDR3 region has 15 residues. The germline V gene encodes CDR1 SGHNT and CDR2 YYREEE (reference sequence). The CDR3 DNA follows: TGTGCCAGCAGCACGACTAGCGGGAGGGTAGATACGCAGTATTTT. It specifies CASSTTSGRVDTQYF.

The rearrangement joins TRBV19 to TRBJ1-5; TRBD1 aligns across 7 bases. This CDR3 spans 16 amino acids. V gave up 3 bases and J gave up 1 base; unmatched junction bases: 6. Germline CDR1 is LNHDA and CDR2 is SQIVND (reference sequence). The chain's CDR3 is CASSMAGGWSNQPQHF. In DNA, the CDR3 is TGTGCCAGTAGTATGGCAGGGGGTTGGAGCAATCAGCCCCAGCATTTT.

The V call is TRBV2, the J call TRBJ1-1; a weak D match, TRBD1 (6 bases). V shed 6 bases and J shed 4 bases, with 15 bases lying between them. CDR3 length: 14 amino acids. The V gene's germline CDR1 is SNHLY and CDR2 FYNNEI. The CDR3 here is CASSPQGRFTEAFF. The CDR3 bases are TGTGCCAGCAGCCCCCAGGGGCGGTTCACTGAAGCTTTCTTT.

The gene calls are TRBV15 and TRBJ2-3; 14 bases agree with TRBD2. This CDR3 is built from 15 residues. Germline V gene data show CDR1 as LNHNV and CDR2 as YYDKDF (reference sequence). The V segment lost 5 bases and the J segment 3 bases; nucleotides outside the gene matches: 1. CDR3 in amino acids: CATSGTSGSTDTQYF. DNA of the CDR3: TGTGCCACCAGCGGGACTAGCGGGAGTACAGATACGCAGTATTTT.

The V call is TRBV28, the J call TRBJ1-4; 9 bases are a match to TRBD1. CDR1 is MDHEN and CDR2 is SYDVKM in the germline V gene. The CDR3 extends over 14 amino acids. The J segment lost 7 bases and the V segment lost 4 bases, leaving 4 bases of the junction unmatched. As DNA, the CDR3 is TGTGCCAGCAGTTCCCCGACAGGGGGTGAAAAACTGTTTTTT. Translated: CASSSPTGGEKLFF.

This rearrangement joins TRBV7-8 to TRBJ2-7; TRBD2 might be the D (5 bases). CDR1 is SGHVS, CDR2 FQNEAQ, per germline. CDR3 length: 15 residues. V was pared by 1 base and J by 0 bases, with 10 bases between. CDR3 DNA: TGTGCCAGCAGCTTAGAAGCGGTGAGCTCCTACGAGCAGTACTTC. Amino acid sequence: CASSLEAVSSYEQYF.

The gene calls are TRBV11-2 and TRBJ1-1, with a tentative D call TRBD1 (6 bases). The ends were cut back, 5 bases at V and 11 bases at J, with 24 bases in the middle. Germline V CDR1 and CDR2: SGHAT, FQNNGV. This CDR3 has 15 amino acids. CDR3 sequence: CASSQNRDLLLGAFF. As DNA, the CDR3 is TGTGCCAGCAGCCAAAACAGGGACCTCCTCCTAGGGGCTTTCTTT.

The rearrangement uses TRBV28 and TRBJ1-5; the match to TRBD1 covers 7 bases. Germline CDR1 reads MDHEN; CDR2 reads SYDVKM. V dropped 3 bases and J dropped 14; count of bases not matched to a gene: 7. The length of the CDR3 is 12 residues. In nucleotides, the CDR3 is TGTGCCAGCAGTTTGCCGCCGGGACAGAAGCATTTT. This codes for CASSLPPGQKHF.

The rearrangement links TRBV30 to TRBJ1-5; no reliable D call. Trimming removed 0 bases at V and 4 bases at J, with 13 bases between. CDR1 is GTSNPN and CDR2 is SVGIG in the germline V gene (reference sequence). The CDR3 covers 15 residues. The CDR3 DNA is TGTGCCTGGAGTGTAGGTATGGCCCTTAATCAGCCCCAGCATTTT. It yields the protein CAWSVGMALNQPQHF. The full variable domain, in which reference TRBV30 and TRBJ1-5 provide the parts outside the CDR3, is SQTIHQWPATLVQPVGSPLSLECTVEGTSNPNLYWYRQAAGRGLQLLFYSVGIGQISSEVPQNLSASRPQDRQFILSSKKLLLSDSGFYLCAWSVGMALNQPQHFGDGTRLSIL.

The V gene is TRBV4-1, the J gene TRBJ2-5; 10 nucleotides match TRBD2. This CDR3 spans 17 amino acids. CDR1 MGHRA and CDR2 YSYEKL come from the germline V gene. Unmatched junction bases numbered 6, after V lost 0 bases and J lost 2 bases. CDR3 loop: CASSQDSGTSAQETQYF. CDR3 nucleotide sequence: TGCGCCAGCAGCCAAGATAGTGGGACTAGCGCACAAGAGACCCAGTACTTC.

Points on this clone: The same CDR3 arises from other DNA sequences in this sample as well. This CDR3 reads CASSLLGAGTGGEQYF. The CDR3 DNA sequence: TGTGCCAGCAGCCTCCTAGGGGCCGGAACAGGGGGTGAGCAGTACTTC. The chain is built from TRBV11-1 and TRBJ2-7, with 8 bases matching TRBD1. The CDR3 contains 16 residues. J was trimmed by 7 bases and V by 5 bases; bases with no gene match: 16. Germline V gene lookup returns CDR1 SGHAT and CDR2 FQDESV (reference sequence).

V is TRBV18 and J is TRBJ2-7; D is unresolved. Germline loops: CDR1 KGHSH, CDR2 LQKENI. V was cut by 2 bases and J by 1 base, with 9 bases left in between. There are 14 residues in the CDR3. The CDR3 region is CASSPGASSYEQYF. The CDR3, as DNA: TGTGCCAGCTCACCAGGTGCAAGTTCCTACGAGCAGTACTTC.

V gene TRBV9 combines with J gene TRBJ2-1, with TRBD1 matching over 8 bases. This CDR3 has 15 amino acids. Unmatched junction bases numbered 8, after V lost 3 bases and J lost 6 bases. Germline CDR1 SGDLS, CDR2 YYNGEE. DNA for the CDR3: TGTGCCAGCAGCGGCTTCGTCCAGGGGGCCAATGAGCAGTTCTTC. It specifies CASSGFVQGANEQFF.

The genes are TRBV5-1 and TRBJ1-4; 8 bases line up with TRBD1. From germline, CDR1 is SGHRS and CDR2 YFSETQ. The CDR3 is 15 residues long. V lost 2 bases to trimming and J lost 5 bases; unmatched junction nucleotides: 5. In DNA, the CDR3 is TGCGCCAGCAGCTTCAGAGGACAGGGCAATGAAAAACTGTTTTTT. The encoded protein is CASSFRGQGNEKLFF.

V gene TRBV29-1 combines with J gene TRBJ1-2; D gene uncertain. CDR3 length equals 12 residues. Per the germline V gene, CDR1 is SQVTM and CDR2 is ANQGSEA. The CDR3 here is CTAGPANYGYTF. The CDR3 DNA is TGCACTGCGGGCCCAGCTAACTATGGCTACACCTTC.

This clone was found once. This chain connects TRBV9 to TRBJ2-5; either TRBD1 or TRBD2 may supply D (5 bases each). The CDR3 is 13 residues long. Between the trimmed V and J ends, which lost 0 bases and 5 bases, there was a span of 8 bases. The germline V gene has CDR1 SGDLS and CDR2 YYNGEE. DNA of the CDR3: TGTGCCAGCAGCGTAGGAGGGGCCGAGACCCAGTACTTC. Protein sequence: CASSVGGAETQYF.

This chain links TRBV15 with TRBJ2-7; 7 nucleotides match TRBD1. Germline CDR1 is LNHNV and CDR2 is YYDKDF (reference sequence). The V and J ends lost 5 bases and 7 bases, in that order; junction bases with no gene match: 14. The CDR3 is 15 amino acids. CDR3 sequence: CATSPRTGSTLEQYF. In nucleotides, the CDR3 is TGTGCCACCAGCCCGCGGACAGGCAGCACCCTTGAGCAGTACTTC.